The rows below give T cell receptor beta chains drawn from one sample of a study of spatial heterogeneity in lung cancer. One entry per CDR3 protein, called by TCRdb with MiXCR from the 5' RACE reads. The sample consists of around 10,000 distinct CDR3 sequences, about 8.6% of them appearing once. The sample in question was PBMCs, obtained at surgery. The source of these receptors is a male donor with early-stage non-small cell lung cancer. Each CDR3 is given with its conserved first and last residue. D genes are given only for firm matches. Size is omitted from some rows. Given values are once, few, many or a class for expanded clones.

J gene,D gene,clone size,V gene,CDR3 protein,CDR3 DNA
TRBJ2-5,TRBD2,many,TRBV7-2,CASSLELAGATQYF,TGTGCCAGCAGCTTAGAGCTAGCGGGGGCGACCCAGTACTTC
TRBJ1-4,-,-,TRBV12-3/TRBV12-4,CASREQGGGEKLFF,TGTGCCAGCAGGGAACAAGGGGGAGGTGAAAAACTGTTTTTT
TRBJ2-1,-,many,TRBV4-2,CASSQVDRSSYNEQFF,TGTGCCAGCAGCCAAGTGGACCGAAGCTCCTACAATGAGCAGTTCTTC
TRBJ2-5,TRBD2,many,TRBV20-1,CSASDPRGEQETQYF,TGCAGTGCCTCAGACCCCCGGGGGGAACAAGAGACCCAGTACTTC
TRBJ2-1,-,many,TRBV7-8,CASSLAAGEYNEQFF,TGTGCCAGCAGCTTAGCAGCCGGGGAGTACAATGAGCAGTTCTTC
TRBJ2-1,TRBD2,many,TRBV24-1,CATSDPSGGAIEQFF,TGTGCCACCAGTGACCCTAGCGGGGGGGCGATTGAGCAGTTCTTC
TRBJ2-5,TRBD1,-,TRBV6-1,CASNRDRVSETQYF,TGTGCCAGCAATCGGGACAGAGTCTCGGAGACCCAGTACTTC
TRBJ1-4,-,few,TRBV9,CASSREGGTRTNEKLFF,TGTGCCAGCAGTCGTGAAGGGGGGACGAGGACTAATGAAAAACTGTTTTTT
TRBJ2-3,TRBD2,many,TRBV27,CASSFISASGGSADTQYF,TGTGCCAGCAGTTTTATTTCTGCTAGCGGGGGGTCAGCAGATACGCAGTATTTT
TRBJ2-1,-,many,TRBV9,CASSVEAPFGSYNEQFF,TGTGCCAGCAGCGTAGAGGCTCCCTTCGGGTCCTACAATGAGCAGTTCTTC
TRBJ2-1,-,-,TRBV24-1,CATSSSHAQFF,TGTGCCACCAGTTCGTCGCACGCGCAGTTCTTC
TRBJ2-7,TRBD1,many,TRBV27,CASSLLGRGQARFHYEQYF,TGTGCCAGCAGTTTATTGGGCCGGGGACAGGCAAGATTCCACTACGAGCAGTACTTC
TRBJ2-7,-,many,TRBV20-1,CSVLSGGYEQYF,TGCAGTGTTCTCTCTGGGGGCTACGAGCAGTACTTC
TRBJ2-1,TRBD2,-,TRBV20-1,CSARDGLAGGQWEQFF,TGCAGTGCTAGAGATGGACTAGCGGGGGGGCAATGGGAGCAGTTCTTC
TRBJ1-5,-,medium-sized,TRBV20-1,CSAVGHKNQPQHF,TGCAGTGCTGTTGGACATAAGAATCAGCCCCAGCATTTT
TRBJ2-7,-,-,TRBV23-1,CASVPWGSHEQYF,TGCGCCAGCGTTCCCTGGGGAAGCCACGAGCAGTACTTC
TRBJ1-1,TRBD1,medium-sized,TRBV30,CAWRGQGRMNTEAFF,TGTGCCTGGCGTGGACAGGGTAGGATGAACACTGAAGCTTTCTTT
TRBJ2-1,-,many,TRBV29-1,CSVAGRISYNEQFF,TGCAGCGTTGCTGGTCGGATCTCCTACAATGAGCAGTTCTTC
TRBJ1-2,TRBD1,few,TRBV12-3/TRBV12-4,CASSHWGQRNYGYTF,TGTGCCAGCAGTCACTGGGGACAGCGAAACTATGGCTACACCTTC
TRBJ2-2,-,many,TRBV5-4,CASSLMTTPGELFF,TGTGCCAGCAGCCTCATGACTACACCCGGGGAGCTGTTTTTT
TRBJ2-5,TRBD1,many,TRBV7-8,CASSQGVLETQYF,TGTGCCAGCAGCCAGGGGGTATTGGAGACCCAGTACTTC
TRBJ2-1,TRBD2,medium-sized,TRBV12-3/TRBV12-4,CASSPGGDEQFF,TGTGCCAGCAGTCCCGGGGGGGATGAGCAGTTCTTC
TRBJ2-6,-,many,TRBV30,CAWSPLGHPISGANVLTF,TGTGCCTGGAGTCCCCTGGGACACCCGATTTCTGGGGCCAACGTCCTGACTTTC
TRBJ2-6,TRBD1,-,TRBV6-5,CASSYEDRPGGANVLTF,TGTGCCAGCAGTTACGAGGACAGGCCGGGCGGGGCCAACGTCCTGACTTTC
TRBJ2-7,-,many,TRBV7-9,CASSTSLSYEQYF,TGTGCCAGCAGCACGTCTTTGTCCTACGAGCAGTACTTC
TRBJ1-4,-,many,TRBV9,CASSVDGGENEKLFF,TGTGCCAGCAGCGTAGACGGGGGGGAGAATGAAAAACTGTTTTTT
TRBJ1-5,TRBD1,many,TRBV7-2,CASSAGDSSNQPQHF,TGTGCCAGCAGCGCAGGGGACAGCTCCAATCAGCCCCAGCATTTT
TRBJ1-4,TRBD1,many,TRBV29-1,CSVEDFRGQGFEKLFF,TGCAGCGTTGAAGATTTCAGGGGACAGGGTTTTGAAAAACTGTTTTTT